Listed here is a single T cell receptor (beta chain). The entry originates in a study of blood T cell repertoires in COVID-19. Study in general: Researchers got acute and convalescent COVID-19 samples from the United States, Italy and Spain.

Profiling relied on immunoSEQ multiplex PCR, and the TCRdb table lists in-frame clones only, not all of them. The data hold 200,000 to 250,000 clones, with around four fifths observed a single time. Germline V lookup: CDR1 KGHSH, CDR2 LQKENI. Trimming left V 3 bases short and J 5 bases short, with 11 bases between. The CDR3 is made up of 15 amino acids. The clonotype originates from a man younger than 40 who had recovered from COVID-19. The source material was peripheral blood. The genes are TRBV18 and TRBJ1-6; TRBD1 is a possible D gene (6 bases). The CDR3 DNA reads as TGTGCCAGCTCACCGAGGACAGCAAATAATTCACCCCTCCACTTT. Translated, it gives CASSPRTANNSPLHF. Drawing the rest from reference TRBV18 and TRBJ1-6, the complete variable domain is NAGVMQNPRHLVRRRGQEARLRCSPMKGHSHVYWYRQLPEEGLKFMVYLQKENIIDESGMPKERFSAEFPKEGPSILRIQQVVRGDSAAYFCASSPRTANNSPLHFGNGTRLTVT.